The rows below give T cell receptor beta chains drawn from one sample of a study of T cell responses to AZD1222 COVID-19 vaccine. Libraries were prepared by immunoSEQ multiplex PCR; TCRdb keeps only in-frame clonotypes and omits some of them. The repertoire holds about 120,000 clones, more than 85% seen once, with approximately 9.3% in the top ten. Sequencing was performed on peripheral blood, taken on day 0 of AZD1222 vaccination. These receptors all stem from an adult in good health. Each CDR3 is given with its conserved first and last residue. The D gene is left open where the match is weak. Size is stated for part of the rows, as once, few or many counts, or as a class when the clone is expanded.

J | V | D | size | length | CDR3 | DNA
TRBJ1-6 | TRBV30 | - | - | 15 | CAWSPDGVTGWALHF | TGTGCCTGGAGTCCGGACGGCGTCACCGGGTGGGCCCTCCACTTT
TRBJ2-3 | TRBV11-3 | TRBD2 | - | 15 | CASSLLAGGTDTQYF | TGTGCCAGCAGCTTACTAGCGGGGGGAACAGATACGCAGTATTTT
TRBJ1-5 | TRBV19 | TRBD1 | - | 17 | CASSILGTGAGLGPQHF | TGTGCCAGTAGTATCTTAGGGACAGGGGCAGGGTTAGGGCCCCAGCATTTT
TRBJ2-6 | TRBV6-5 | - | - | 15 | CASSPDISGANVLTF | TGTGCCAGCAGCCCGGACATCTCTGGGGCCAACGTCCTGACTTTC
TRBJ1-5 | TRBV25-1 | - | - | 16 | CARTPDRPDSNQPQHF | TGTGCCAGGACCCCAGACAGGCCCGATAGCAATCAGCCCCAGCATTTT
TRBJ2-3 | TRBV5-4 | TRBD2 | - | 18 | CASSPSRSGGGVTDTQYF | TGTGCCAGCAGCCCCTCACGTAGCGGGGGGGGCGTCACAGATACGCAGTATTTT
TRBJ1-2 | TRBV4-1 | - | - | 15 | CASSPSQALEGGYTF | TGCGCCAGCAGCCCCAGTCAAGCCCTCGAGGGAGGCTACACCTTC
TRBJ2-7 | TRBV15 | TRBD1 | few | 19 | CATSRERGTWGQGSYEQYF | TGTGCCACCAGCAGAGAGAGGGGTACTTGGGGACAGGGTTCCTACGAGCAGTACTTC
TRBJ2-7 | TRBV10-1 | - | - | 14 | CASSDSKKSYEQYF | TGCGCCAGCAGTGATTCTAAGAAATCCTACGAGCAGTACTTC
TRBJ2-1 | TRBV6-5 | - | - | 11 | CASTEYNEQFF | TGTGCCAGCACCGAGTACAATGAGCAGTTCTTC
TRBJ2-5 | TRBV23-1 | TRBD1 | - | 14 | CASSPNRQGETQYF | TGCGCCAGCAGTCCCAACAGACAGGGAGAGACCCAGTACTTC
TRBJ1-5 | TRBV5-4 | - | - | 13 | CASSWGVGQPQHF | TGTGCCAGCAGCTGGGGAGTGGGGCAGCCCCAGCATTTT
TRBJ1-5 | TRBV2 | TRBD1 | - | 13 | CASADRVISPQHF | TGTGCCAGCGCAGACAGGGTGATATCGCCCCAGCATTTT
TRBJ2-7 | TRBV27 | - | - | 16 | CASSLSSGSMVYEQYF | TGTGCCAGCAGTTTATCTTCCGGGAGTATGGTCTACGAGCAGTACTTC
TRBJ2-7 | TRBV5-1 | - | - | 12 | CASRRQQGEQYF | TGCGCCAGCAGGCGGCAGCAAGGGGAGCAGTACTTC
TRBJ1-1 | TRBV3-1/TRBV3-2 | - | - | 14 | CASSQGQLNTEAFF | TGTGCCAGCAGCCAAGGGCAGCTGAACACTGAAGCTTTCTTT
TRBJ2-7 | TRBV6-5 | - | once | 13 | CASSSPGGYEQYF | TGTGCCAGCAGTTCCCCTGGGGGTTACGAGCAGTACTTC
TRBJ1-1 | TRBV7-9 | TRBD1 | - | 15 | CASRDGQGMNTEAFF | TGTGCCAGCAGGGACGGACAGGGGATGAACACTGAAGCTTTCTTT
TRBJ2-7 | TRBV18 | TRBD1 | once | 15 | CASSPSGTGAHEQYF | TGTGCCAGCTCACCTTCCGGGACAGGGGCGCACGAGCAGTACTTC
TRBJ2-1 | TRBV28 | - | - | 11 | CASSLGRDQFF | TGTGCCAGCAGTTTGGGGAGAGATCAGTTCTTC